This TCR beta chain came from a study of blood T cell repertoires in COVID-19. Study-level background: Acute and convalescent COVID-19 specimens originated in the United States, Italy and Spain. From T cells, B-cell-depleted T cells, or PBMCs came the material, which was cDNA or gDNA.

Original processing notes: For nucleated cells, counts were estimated from reference gene primer amplification. Repertoires were generated with immunoSEQ multiplex PCR, while TCRdb's copy carries only in-frame clones and drops some. The DNA gave D and trimming, while V, J and clone size come from that table. The sample consists of tens of thousands of clones, roughly nine tenths of them appearing once. CDR1 LNHDA and CDR2 SQIVND come from the germline V gene (reference sequence). Trimming cost V 3 bases and J 0 bases, with 17 bases left between them. The CDR3 sequence is 17 residues long. The rearrangement uses TRBV19 and TRBJ1-2; no reliable D call. The receptor was isolated from a human donor in a cohort sampled during active COVID-19. Material for sequencing was peripheral blood. The CDR3 sequence: CASSMRYSVPANYGYTF. The CDR3 DNA follows: TGTGCCAGTAGTATGAGGTACTCAGTCCCCGCTAACTATGGCTACACCTTC. Variable domain in full (rest from reference TRBV19 and TRBJ1-2): DGGITQSPKYLFRKEGQNVTLSCEQNLNHDAMYWYRQDPGQGLRLIYYSQIVNDFQKGDIAEGYSVSREKKESFPLTVTSAQKNPTAFYLCASSMRYSVPANYGYTFGSGTRLTVV.